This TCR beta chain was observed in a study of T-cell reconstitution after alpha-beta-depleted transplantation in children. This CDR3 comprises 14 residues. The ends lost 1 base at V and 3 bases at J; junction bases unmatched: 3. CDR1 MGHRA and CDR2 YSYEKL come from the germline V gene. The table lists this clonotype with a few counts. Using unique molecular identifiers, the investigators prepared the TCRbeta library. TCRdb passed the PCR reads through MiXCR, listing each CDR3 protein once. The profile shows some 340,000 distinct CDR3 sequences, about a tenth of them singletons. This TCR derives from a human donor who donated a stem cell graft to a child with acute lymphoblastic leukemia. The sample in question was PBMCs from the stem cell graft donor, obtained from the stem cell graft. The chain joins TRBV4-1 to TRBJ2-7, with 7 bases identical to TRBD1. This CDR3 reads CASSQGDSVYEQYF. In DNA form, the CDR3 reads TGCGCCAGCAGCCAAGGGGACAGCGTCTACGAGCAGTACTTC.